Included here is one T cell receptor beta chain sequence, with context. This entry belongs to a study of T-cell reconstitution after alpha-beta-depleted transplantation in children. It was with unique molecular identifiers that the TCRbeta library was prepared. From the PCR reads, TCRdb called clonotypes with MiXCR, one entry per CDR3 protein. Of about 610,000 distinct CDR3 sequences in the sample, roughly 10% were seen once. This CDR3 comprises 15 residues. The V and J ends lost 5 bases and 0 bases, in that order; junction bases with no gene match: 7. Germline CDR1 is SQVTM and CDR2 is ANQGSEA. This chain uses TRBV29-1 with TRBJ2-3; 8 bases are a match to TRBD2. The sequence came from a human donor who donated a stem cell graft to a child with acute myeloid leukemia. The material sequenced was PBMCs from the stem cell graft donor, taken from the stem cell graft. CDR3 DNA sequence: TGCAGCGTTAACGGCATAGCGGGAAGCACAGATACGCAGTATTTT. Amino acid sequence: CSVNGIAGSTDTQYF.